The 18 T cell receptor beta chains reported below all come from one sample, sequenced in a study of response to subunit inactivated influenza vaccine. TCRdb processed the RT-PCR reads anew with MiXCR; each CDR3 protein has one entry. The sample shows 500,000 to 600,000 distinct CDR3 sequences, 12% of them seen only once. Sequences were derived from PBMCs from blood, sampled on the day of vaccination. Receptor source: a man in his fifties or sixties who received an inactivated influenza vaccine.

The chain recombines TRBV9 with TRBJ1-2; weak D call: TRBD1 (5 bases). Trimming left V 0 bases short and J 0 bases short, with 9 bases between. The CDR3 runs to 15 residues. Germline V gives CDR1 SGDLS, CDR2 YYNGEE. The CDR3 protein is CASSVATAPNYGYTF. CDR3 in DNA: TGTGCCAGCAGCGTAGCGACAGCCCCTAACTATGGCTACACCTTC.

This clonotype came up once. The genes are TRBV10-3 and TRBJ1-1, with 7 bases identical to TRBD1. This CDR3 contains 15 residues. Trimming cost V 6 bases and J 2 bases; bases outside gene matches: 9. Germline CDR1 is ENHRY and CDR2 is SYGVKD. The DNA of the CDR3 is TGTGCCATCAGAGGGGTTGGACAGGCAAACACTGAAGCTTTCTTT. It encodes CAIRGVGQANTEAFF.

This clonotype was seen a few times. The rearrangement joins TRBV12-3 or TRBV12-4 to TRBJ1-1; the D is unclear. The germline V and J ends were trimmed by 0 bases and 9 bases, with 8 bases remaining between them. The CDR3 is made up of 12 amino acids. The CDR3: CASSLATFKAFF. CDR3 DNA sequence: TGTGCCAGCAGTTTAGCTACTTTTAAAGCTTTCTTT.

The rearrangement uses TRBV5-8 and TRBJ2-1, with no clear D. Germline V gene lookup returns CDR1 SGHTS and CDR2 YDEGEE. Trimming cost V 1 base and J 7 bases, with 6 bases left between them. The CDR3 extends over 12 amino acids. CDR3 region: CASSLTANEQFF. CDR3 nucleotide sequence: TGTGCCAGCAGCTTGACAGCTAATGAGCAGTTCTTC.

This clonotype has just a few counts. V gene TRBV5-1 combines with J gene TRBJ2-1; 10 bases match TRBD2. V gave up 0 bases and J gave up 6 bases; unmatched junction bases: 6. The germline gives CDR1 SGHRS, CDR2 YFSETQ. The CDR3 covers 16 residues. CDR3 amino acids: CASSLDLAGAGNEQFF. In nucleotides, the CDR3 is TGCGCCAGCAGCTTGGATCTAGCGGGAGCGGGCAATGAGCAGTTCTTC.

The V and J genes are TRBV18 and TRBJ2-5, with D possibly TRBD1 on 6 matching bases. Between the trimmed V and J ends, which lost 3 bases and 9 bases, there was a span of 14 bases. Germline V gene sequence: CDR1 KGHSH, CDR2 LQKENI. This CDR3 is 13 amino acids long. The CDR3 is CASSPSGDGAQYF. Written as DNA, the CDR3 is TGTGCCAGCTCACCCTCAGGGGATGGGGCCCAGTACTTC.

The CDR3 nucleotides read TGTGCCACCAAAAGCGGGAGGGCCTCAGATACGCAGTATTTT. Protein sequence: CATKSGRASDTQYF. The V and J genes are TRBV15 and TRBJ2-3; TRBD2 aligns across 10 bases. The V segment lost 7 bases and the J segment 4 bases; nucleotides outside the gene matches: 5. Per the germline V gene, CDR1 is LNHNV and CDR2 is YYDKDF (reference sequence). The CDR3 extends over 14 amino acids.

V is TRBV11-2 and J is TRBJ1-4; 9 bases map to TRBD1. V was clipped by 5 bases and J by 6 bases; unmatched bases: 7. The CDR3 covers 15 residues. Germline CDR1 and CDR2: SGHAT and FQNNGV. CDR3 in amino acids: CASSDYRGRYEKLFF. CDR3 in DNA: TGTGCCAGCAGCGACTACAGGGGGCGGTATGAAAAACTGTTTTTT.

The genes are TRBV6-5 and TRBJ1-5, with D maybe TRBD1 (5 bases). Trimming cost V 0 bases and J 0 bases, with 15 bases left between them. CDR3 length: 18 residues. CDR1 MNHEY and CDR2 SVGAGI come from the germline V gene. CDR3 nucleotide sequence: TGTGCCAGCAGTTACTCGAGAAGTCAGGGAGATAGCAATCAGCCCCAGCATTTT. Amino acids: CASSYSRSQGDSNQPQHF.

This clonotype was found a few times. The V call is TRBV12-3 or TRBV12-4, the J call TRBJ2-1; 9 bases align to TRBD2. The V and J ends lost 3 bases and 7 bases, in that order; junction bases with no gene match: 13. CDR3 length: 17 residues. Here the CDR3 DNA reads TGTGCCAGCAGTTTTTCTGTAGCGGGAGCGGATGGGAATGAGCAGTTCTTC. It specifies CASSFSVAGADGNEQFF.

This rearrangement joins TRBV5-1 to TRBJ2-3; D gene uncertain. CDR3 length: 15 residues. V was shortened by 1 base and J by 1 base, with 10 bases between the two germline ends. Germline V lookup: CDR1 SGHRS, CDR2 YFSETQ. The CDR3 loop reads CASSLYGFGTDTQYF. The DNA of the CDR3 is TGCGCCAGCAGCTTGTACGGGTTCGGCACAGATACGCAGTATTTT.

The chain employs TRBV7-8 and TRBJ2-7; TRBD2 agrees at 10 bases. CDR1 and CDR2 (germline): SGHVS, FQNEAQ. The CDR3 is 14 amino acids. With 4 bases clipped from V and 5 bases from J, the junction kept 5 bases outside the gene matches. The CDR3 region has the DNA TGTGCCAGCAGCTCCGGACTAGCGGTGAACGAGCAGTACTTC. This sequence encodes CASSSGLAVNEQYF. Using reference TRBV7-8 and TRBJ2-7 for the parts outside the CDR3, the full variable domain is GAGVSQSPRYKVAKRGQDVALRCDPISGHVSLFWYQQALGQGPEFLTYFQNEAQLDKSGLPSDRFFAERPEGSVSTLKIQRTQQEDSAVYLCASSSGLAVNEQYFGPGTRLTVT.

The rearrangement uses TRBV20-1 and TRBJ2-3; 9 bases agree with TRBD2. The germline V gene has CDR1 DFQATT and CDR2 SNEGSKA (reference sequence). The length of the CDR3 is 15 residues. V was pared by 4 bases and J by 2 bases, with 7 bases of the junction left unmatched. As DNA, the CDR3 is TGCAGTGCTAATGGGGCTAGCGGGGACACAGATACGCAGTATTTT. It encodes CSANGASGDTDTQYF.

CDR3 sequence: CATTRTLRDSHKTQYF. The CDR3 coding sequence is TGTGCCACCACTAGAACCCTCCGGGACAGCCATAAGACCCAGTACTTC. This chain links TRBV24-1 with TRBJ2-5; 7 bases are shared with TRBD1. Losses at the gene ends were 8 bases for V and 6 bases for J; bases not matched to a gene: 17. CDR3 length equals 16 residues. Germline lookup yields CDR1 KGHDR and CDR2 SFDVKD.

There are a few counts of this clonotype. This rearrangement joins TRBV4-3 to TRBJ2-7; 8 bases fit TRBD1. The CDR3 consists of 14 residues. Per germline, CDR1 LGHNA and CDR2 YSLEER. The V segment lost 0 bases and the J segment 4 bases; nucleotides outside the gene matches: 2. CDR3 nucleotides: TGCGCCAGCAGCCAAGAAGACAGGGGTTACGAGCAGTACTTC. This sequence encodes CASSQEDRGYEQYF.

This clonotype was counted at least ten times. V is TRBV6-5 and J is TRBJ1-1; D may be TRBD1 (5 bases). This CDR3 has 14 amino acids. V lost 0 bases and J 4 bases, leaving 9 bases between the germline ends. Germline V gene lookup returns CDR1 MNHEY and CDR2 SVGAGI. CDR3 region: CASSYSGGSTEAFF. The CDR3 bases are TGTGCCAGCAGTTACTCGGGGGGTAGCACTGAAGCTTTCTTT.

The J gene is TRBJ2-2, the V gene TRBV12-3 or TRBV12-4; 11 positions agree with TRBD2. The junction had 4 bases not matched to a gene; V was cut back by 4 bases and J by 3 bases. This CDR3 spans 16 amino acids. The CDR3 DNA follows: TGTGCCAGCAGTTCCACTAGCGGGAGCTACACCGGGGAGCTGTTTTTT. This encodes CASSSTSGSYTGELFF.

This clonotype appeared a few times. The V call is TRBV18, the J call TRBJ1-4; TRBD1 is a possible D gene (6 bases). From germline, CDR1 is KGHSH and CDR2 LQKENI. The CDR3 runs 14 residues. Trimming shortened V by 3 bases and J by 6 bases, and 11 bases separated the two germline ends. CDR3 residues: CASSPRGADEKLFF. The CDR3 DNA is TGTGCCAGCTCACCCAGGGGAGCGGATGAAAAACTGTTTTTT.